This TCR beta chain originates from a study of blood T cell repertoires in COVID-19. Study details: Researchers got acute and convalescent COVID-19 samples from the United States, Italy and Spain. T cells, B-cell-depleted T cells, or PBMCs supplied cDNA or gDNA.

Under the authors' procedure: Estimates of nucleated cell counts were drawn from the amplification of reference gene primers. Generated by immunoSEQ multiplex PCR, the TCRdb table keeps only in-frame clones and is missing some. V and J calls and clone size are as listed in that table; D and trimming were resolved from the DNA. The data show roughly 31,000 clones, with almost 90% seen just once and around 1.5% held by the top ten. The germline V and J ends were trimmed by 4 bases and 5 bases, with 14 bases remaining between them. Germline values: CDR1 LNHDA, CDR2 SQIVND (reference sequence). The CDR3 spans 15 residues.

Sequencing used peripheral blood. This TCR was sampled from a man in his 60s with active COVID-19. This chain connects TRBV19 to TRBJ2-2; D ambiguous. The CDR3 reads CASSTTHFGTGELFF. The CDR3 nucleotides are TGTGCCAGTAGTACGACTCACTTTGGGACCGGGGAGCTGTTTTTT.